This T cell receptor (beta chain) was recovered during a study of T cells after yellow fever vaccination. At the level of the study: Preparation of fractions with low cell numbers was performed using SMART-Seq v4 Ultra Low Input. Findings of the study overall: Abundant clonotypes from the bulk population could get into FACS-sorted repertoires as contaminants.

The CDR3 contains 15 residues. Germline V gives CDR1 SGHDN, CDR2 FVKESK. A word on this clonotype: Its antigen is as yet unknown. This may be a read error: a much more frequent sequence differs by one nucleotide.

TCR cDNA, made by 5'RACE template switching, carried an added universal primer site and UMIs. TCRdb processed the 5' RACE reads anew with MiXCR; each CDR3 protein has one entry. The sample contains 310,000 or so distinct CDR3 sequences, around 6.8% of which appear only once. Sequencing used PBMCs, obtained roughly seven weeks after the first yellow fever vaccination. The sequence came from a man between 18 and 29 years old who received the YFV17D yellow fever vaccine. The chain is built from TRBV14 and TRBJ2-3; D perhaps matches TRBD2 (6 bases). CDR3 amino acids: CASSQGLGVGDAQYF. In DNA, the CDR3 is TGTGCCAGCAGCCAAGGACTAGGGGTGGGAGATGCGCAGTATTTT. Full variable domain (outside the CDR3, taken from reference TRBV14 and TRBJ2-3): EAGVTQFPSHSVIEKGQTVTLRCDPISGHDNLYWYRRVMGKEIKFLLHFVKESKQDESGMPNNRFLAERTGGTYSTLKVQPAELEDSGVYFCASSQGLGVGDAQYFGPGTRLTVL.